A single sample is the source of the 31 T cell receptor beta chains below, sequenced in a study of yellow fever vaccine responses in identical twins. TCRdb called the RT-PCR reads again in MiXCR, with one record for every CDR3 protein. The sample gives about 34,000 distinct CDR3 sequences, 50% to 75% of which show up once; 4.5% is in the top ten. Material: T cells from blood (PBMCs), unsorted or a sorted subset (not recorded which), obtained before or after yellow fever vaccination (not recorded which). These receptors originate from a woman aged 18-29 years who received the yellow fever vaccine.

This chain uses TRBV20-1 with TRBJ2-5; no firm D call. Germline CDR1 and CDR2: DFQATT and SNEGSKA (reference sequence). CDR3 length: 15 amino acids. Deletions cut 6 bases from V and 1 base from J, with 18 bases between. CDR3 nucleotides: TGCAGTGCGGACCGACATGAAACGACCCAAGAGACCCAGTACTTC. Its translation: CSADRHETTQETQYF.

The gene calls are TRBV28 and TRBJ2-1; possibly TRBD2 for D (5 bases). Per the germline V gene, CDR1 is MDHEN and CDR2 is SYDVKM. The V end was cut by 2 bases, the J end by 2 bases, with 7 bases between. The CDR3 loop spans 14 amino acids. The CDR3 nucleotides are TGTGCCAGCAGTTTAGGAGGAGCCTACAATGAGCAGTTCTTC. Translated, it gives CASSLGGAYNEQFF.

This chain connects TRBV7-3 to TRBJ2-2; D unresolved. This CDR3 has 15 residues. From germline, CDR1 is SGHTA and CDR2 FQGTGA. Trimming took off 4 bases at V and 2 bases at J, with 11 bases between the two ends. CDR3 nucleotide sequence: TGTGCCAGCAGCTCCCCAAGAGCCAACACCGGGGAGCTGTTTTTT. Its translation: CASSSPRANTGELFF. The full variable domain, in which reference TRBV7-3 and TRBJ2-2 provide the parts outside the CDR3, is GAGVSQTPSNKVTEKGKYVELRCDPISGHTALYWYRQSLGQGPEFLIYFQGTGAADDSGLPNDRFFAVRPEGSVSTLKIQRTERGDSAVYLCASSSPRANTGELFFGEGSRLTVL.

Only a few counts were recorded for this clonotype. The CDR3: CASRPWRGTEAFF. The CDR3 DNA reads as TGTGCCAGCAGGCCCTGGAGGGGCACTGAAGCTTTCTTT. The genes are TRBV7-6 and TRBJ1-1; D might be TRBD1 (5 bases). Germline V gene data show CDR1 as SGHVS and CDR2 as FNYEAQ. V shed 6 bases and J shed 4 bases, with 12 bases lying between them. This CDR3 region has 13 residues.

V usage is TRBV10-3 and J usage is TRBJ2-1; the D is unclear. Trimming took off 0 bases at V and 0 bases at J, with 9 bases between the two ends. The germline V gene has CDR1 ENHRY and CDR2 SYGVKD. CDR3 size: 16 residues. The CDR3 bases are TGTGCCATCAGTGAGTCGGACCTCAGCTCCTACAATGAGCAGTTCTTC. It is translated as CAISESDLSSYNEQFF.

The J gene is TRBJ2-1, the V gene TRBV7-3; D is undetermined. Germline V gene sequence: CDR1 SGHTA, CDR2 FQGTGA. V lost 0 bases to trimming and J lost 6 bases, with 9 bases between them. The CDR3 has 14 residues. CDR3 nucleotide sequence: TGTGCCAGCAGCTTAACGTTGGTAGGCAATGAGCAGTTCTTC. It specifies CASSLTLVGNEQFF.

About this clonotype: A junction boundary mismatches the germline segment, possibly from a read error. The chain links TRBV18 to TRBJ2-1; TRBD2 might be the D (5 bases). Germline lookup yields CDR1 KGHSH and CDR2 LQKENI. CDR3 length: 13 residues. This CDR3 is CASSPGRTRAQIF. DNA for the CDR3: TGTGCCAGCTCACCAGGAAGGACGCGGGCCCAAATCTTC.

The rearrangement joins TRBV10-3 to TRBJ2-1, with 11 positions matching TRBD1. After removal of 4 bases from V and 6 bases from J, the junction contained 2 bases not matched to a gene. The CDR3 spans 14 residues. CDR1 and CDR2 from the germline V gene are ENHRY and SYGVKD. CDR3 sequence: CAISGGQGGNEQFF. CDR3 nucleotides: TGTGCCATCAGTGGGGGACAGGGGGGCAATGAGCAGTTCTTC.

The rearrangement links TRBV5-1 to TRBJ2-5, with 12 nucleotides matching TRBD2. The CDR3 sequence is 15 residues long. Germline V lookup: CDR1 SGHRS, CDR2 YFSETQ. With 4 bases clipped from V and 5 bases from J, the junction kept 6 bases outside the gene matches. DNA of the CDR3: TGCGCCAGCAGCCCAGGACTAGCGGGGAGTGAGACCCAGTACTTC. Its translation is CASSPGLAGSETQYF. Using reference TRBV5-1 and TRBJ2-5 for the parts outside the CDR3, the full variable domain is KAGVTQTPRYLIKTRGQQVTLSCSPISGHRSVSWYQQTPGQGLQFLFEYFSETQRNKGNFPGRFSGRQFSNSRSEMNVSTLELGDSALYLCASSPGLAGSETQYFGPGTRLLVL.

This chain joins TRBV20-1 and TRBJ1-5; D is unresolved. Germline lookup yields CDR1 DFQATT and CDR2 SNEGSKA (reference sequence). The CDR3 covers 15 residues. Trimming shortened V by 3 bases and J by 3 bases, and 15 bases separated the two germline ends. In DNA, the CDR3 is TGCAGTGCTAGCCCAGGAGAGATCCCCAATCAGCCCCAGCATTTT. Its protein is CSASPGEIPNQPQHF.

This chain links TRBV5-1 with TRBJ2-3, with 10 bases fitting TRBD2. The CDR3 runs 16 residues. V lost 0 bases and J lost 6; bases outside the gene matches: 7. Germline V CDR1 and CDR2: SGHRS, YFSETQ. This CDR3 reads CASSLDASGSGDTQYF. Here the CDR3 DNA reads TGCGCCAGCAGCTTGGATGCTAGCGGGAGTGGCGATACGCAGTATTTT.

The chain employs TRBV13 and TRBJ2-3; possible D gene TRBD1, 5 bases. Germline CDR1 and CDR2: PRHDT and FYEKMQ (reference sequence). V was trimmed by 6 bases and J by 2 bases, leaving 9 bases between them. The CDR3 runs to 13 residues. The CDR3 DNA is TGTGCCAGCAGGCACAGGTTCACAGATACGCAGTATTTT. Protein: CASRHRFTDTQYF.

CDR3 in amino acids: CASSRDTANTEAFF. The CDR3 DNA sequence: TGTGCCAGCAGTAGGGACACCGCAAACACTGAAGCTTTCTTT. This rearrangement joins TRBV11-1 to TRBJ1-1, with D tentatively TRBD1 (6 bases). The CDR3 runs to 14 residues. The V gene's germline CDR1 is SGHAT and CDR2 FQDESV (reference sequence). The V gene lost 6 bases and the J gene lost 2 bases, with 13 bases spanning the gap.

This clonotype was counted a few times. The chain is built from TRBV29-1 and TRBJ1-1; D perhaps matches TRBD1 (5 bases). V was shortened by 4 bases and J by 0 bases, with 9 bases between the two germline ends. Germline V gene sequence: CDR1 SQVTM, CDR2 ANQGSEA. The CDR3 loop spans 13 amino acids. The CDR3 loop is CSVAGRVNTEAFF. CDR3 in DNA: TGCAGCGTTGCCGGCAGGGTGAACACTGAAGCTTTCTTT.

V and J are TRBV20-1 and TRBJ2-5; D is unclear. V shed 0 bases and J shed 9 bases, with 2 bases lying between them. The CDR3 runs 9 residues. Germline V gene lookup returns CDR1 DFQATT and CDR2 SNEGSKA (reference sequence). The CDR3 sequence: CSARDSQYF. The CDR3, as DNA: TGCAGTGCTAGAGACTCCCAGTACTTC.

This clonotype was detected a few times. V usage is TRBV3-1 and J usage is TRBJ2-1; 8 bases map to TRBD2. V was pared by 3 bases and J by 7 bases, with 8 bases of the junction left unmatched. The CDR3 is 15 residues long. Germline V gene lookup returns CDR1 LGHDT and CDR2 YNNKEL (reference sequence). The CDR3 reads CASSHRAGVGNEQFF. DNA of the CDR3: TGTGCCAGCAGCCACAGAGCGGGGGTGGGTAATGAGCAGTTCTTC.

V usage is TRBV10-1 and J usage is TRBJ1-1, with TRBD1 matching over 11 bases. Germline V gives CDR1 WNHNN, CDR2 SYGVQD (reference sequence). The V segment lost 5 bases and the J segment 5 bases; nucleotides outside the gene matches: 4. This CDR3 comprises 14 residues. The CDR3 sequence: CASSPGQGGTEAFF. In nucleotides, the CDR3 is TGCGCCAGCAGTCCGGGACAGGGGGGGACTGAAGCTTTCTTT.

The chain is built from TRBV11-1 and TRBJ1-2, with a tentative D call TRBD1 (5 bases). Trimming cost V 5 bases and J 4 bases, with 26 bases left between them. Germline CDR1 is SGHAT and CDR2 is FQDESV (reference sequence). The CDR3 has 18 amino acids. CDR3 residues: CASSPLPSTGTEFYGYTF. The DNA for the CDR3 is TGTGCCAGCAGCCCGCTTCCCTCCACCGGGACGGAATTCTATGGCTACACCTTC.

The chain links TRBV7-6 to TRBJ2-1, with 7 bases aligning to TRBD2. The germline CDR1 and CDR2 sequences are SGHVS and FNYEAQ. The CDR3 spans 14 residues. V trimming: 1 base; J trimming: 8 bases; junction bases outside the gene matches: 5. The CDR3 nucleotides are TGTGCCAGCAGCTTAGGGCGGGAGAAGTATGAGCAGTTCTTC. Protein sequence: CASSLGREKYEQFF.

The chain has TRBV7-2 and TRBJ1-1; D is ambiguous. Trimming removed 1 base from V and 1 base from J, with 7 bases in between. Germline CDR1 and CDR2: SGHTA and FQGNSA. The CDR3 is 14 amino acids. The CDR3: CASSLGLWNTEAFF. The CDR3 DNA follows: TGTGCCAGCAGCTTAGGCTTATGGAACACTGAAGCTTTCTTT.

In this sample, this clonotype turned up a few times. The chain employs TRBV15 and TRBJ2-1; the D is unclear. The V end lost 0 bases, the J end lost 9 bases, and 3 bases lay between the germline ends. The CDR3 length is 11 residues. The germline CDR1 and CDR2 sequences are LNHNV and YYDKDF (reference sequence). CDR3 nucleotide sequence: TGTGCCACCAGCAGAGAAAGTGAGCAGTTCTTC. Its translation: CATSRESEQFF.

The rearrangement joins TRBV27 to TRBJ2-7; 9 positions match TRBD1. Per the germline V gene, CDR1 is MNHEY and CDR2 is SMNVEV (reference sequence). There are 14 residues in the CDR3. Unmatched junction bases numbered 4, after V lost 5 bases and J lost 2 bases. In DNA form, the CDR3 reads TGTGCCAGCAGTAAGACAGGGGGGCCCTACGAGCAGTACTTC. Protein sequence: CASSKTGGPYEQYF.

The chain joins TRBV13 to TRBJ1-2, with 7 bases matching TRBD1. V lost 6 bases to trimming and J lost 0 bases; unmatched junction nucleotides: 4. The CDR3 has 14 amino acids. In germline, CDR1 is PRHDT, CDR2 FYEKMQ (reference sequence). CDR3 sequence reads: CASRWTGANYGYTF. The CDR3 DNA reads TGTGCCAGCAGGTGGACAGGAGCTAACTATGGCTACACCTTC.

The genes are TRBV11-3 and TRBJ1-6; TRBD1 is a possible D gene (5 bases). Germline values: CDR1 SGHNT, CDR2 YENEEA. The V and J ends lost 6 bases and 3 bases respectively, with 6 bases between them. This CDR3 has 13 residues. The CDR3 nucleotides read TGTGCCAGCAGGGGGGACTATAATTCACCCCTCCACTTT. Its protein product is CASRGDYNSPLHF. Using reference TRBV11-3 and TRBJ1-6 for the parts outside the CDR3, the full variable domain is EAGVVQSPRYKIIEKKQPVAFWCNPISGHNTLYWYLQNLGQGPELLIRYENEEAVDDSQLPKDRFSAERLKGVDSTLKIQPAELGDSAVYLCASRGDYNSPLHFGNGTRLTVT.

V gene TRBV5-4 combines with J gene TRBJ2-4; D remains ambiguous. The CDR3 spans 13 residues. Germline V gene data show CDR1 as SGHNT and CDR2 as YYREEE (reference sequence). Trimming left V 2 bases short and J 7 bases short, with 10 bases between. The CDR3 bases are TGTGCCAGCAGCTTCCTCCAGGTCAACATTCAGTACTTC. It is translated as CASSFLQVNIQYF.

The CDR3 DNA follows: TGTGCCAGCAGCCAAGAACAGGTGGAGGAGGCGGACAATGAGCAGTTCTTC. Its protein is CASSQEQVEEADNEQFF. The chain employs TRBV4-2 and TRBJ2-1; D is tentatively TRBD1 or TRBD2 (5 bases each). V lost 0 bases and J 5 bases, leaving 17 bases between the germline ends. The CDR3 covers 17 residues. Germline V gives CDR1 LGHNA, CDR2 YNFKEQ.

This clonotype turned up a few times. V usage is TRBV28 and J usage is TRBJ1-5, with D unclear. This CDR3 comprises 14 residues. V dropped 3 bases and J dropped 2 bases, with 8 bases sitting between them. Germline V gene sequence: CDR1 MDHEN, CDR2 SYDVKM. CDR3 nucleotide sequence: TGTGCCAGCAGTTTCTCATTAGGCAATCAGCCCCAGCATTTT. It encodes CASSFSLGNQPQHF.

The chain links TRBV29-1 to TRBJ1-2; a possible D gene is TRBD1 (5 bases). V lost 4 bases and J 5 bases, leaving 8 bases between the germline ends. CDR1 SQVTM and CDR2 ANQGSEA come from the germline V gene. This CDR3 has 11 amino acids. The CDR3 spells CSVGGTYGYTF. The CDR3 DNA reads as TGCAGCGTTGGGGGCACTTATGGCTACACCTTC. The variable domain in full, with the rest retrieved from reference TRBV29-1 and TRBJ1-2, is SAVISQKPSRDICQRGTSLTIQCQVDSQVTMMFWYRQQPGQSLTLIATANQGSEATYESGFVIDKFPISRPNLTFSTLTVSNMSPEDSSIYLCSVGGTYGYTFGSGTRLTVV.

The chain uses TRBV7-9 and TRBJ1-6, with 9 bases identical to TRBD1. This CDR3 contains 14 residues. V lost 6 bases, J lost 7 bases, and 4 bases stayed unmatched. Germline CDR1 is SEHNR and CDR2 is FQNEAQ (reference sequence). The CDR3 nucleotides read TGTGCCAGCAGATCGGACAGGGGAAATTCACCCCTCCACTTT. It specifies CASRSDRGNSPLHF.

The chain couples TRBV18 to TRBJ1-3, with D uncertain. Germline V gene data show CDR1 as KGHSH and CDR2 as LQKENI. The V end was cut by 3 bases, the J end by 0 bases, with 9 bases between. This CDR3 is 15 amino acids long. The CDR3 sequence: CASSPDRSSGNTIYF. In nucleotides, the CDR3 is TGTGCCAGCTCACCGGACCGAAGCTCTGGAAACACCATATATTTT.

This clonotype occurred a few times. V is TRBV18 and J is TRBJ2-7; D perhaps matches TRBD2 (6 bases). Trimming stripped 3 bases from V and 4 bases from J, with 13 bases between. Per the germline V gene, CDR1 is KGHSH and CDR2 is LQKENI. The CDR3 has 14 amino acids. CDR3 nucleotide sequence: TGTGCCAGCTCACCGGGGGGAGGAGGATACGAGCAGTACTTC. Its protein is CASSPGGGGYEQYF.